The 15 T cell receptor beta chains reported below all come from one sample, sequenced in a study of regulatory dendritic cells for organ transplantation. Using immunoSEQ multiplex PCR, the repertoire was profiled, and TCRdb retains in-frame clones only, with some absent. Of 25,000 to 35,000 clones listed, approximately 78% were seen once; the top ten hold under 0.12%. The sample was naive CD4+ T cells from blood. The subset: CD45RA+ naive T cells. These receptors came from a human donor in good health.

The V and J genes are TRBV7-2 and TRBJ1-1; D uncertain. There are 14 residues in the CDR3. Trimming took 2 bases from V and 0 from J, leaving 7 bases between them. CDR1 is SGHTA, CDR2 FQGNSA, per germline. For the CDR3, the DNA is TGTGCCAGCAGCTTAAATTTAGTGAACACTGAAGCTTTCTTT. It translates to CASSLNLVNTEAFF.

The chain joins TRBV19 to TRBJ1-4; 7 bases agree with TRBD1. Germline V gives CDR1 LNHDA, CDR2 SQIVND (reference sequence). V was clipped by 5 bases and J by 5 bases; unmatched bases: 14. This CDR3 spans 17 amino acids. CDR3 coding DNA: TGTGCCAGTAGTCTCGGGACAGAAGCCTTCTTAAATGAAAAACTGTTTTTT. This codes for CASSLGTEAFLNEKLFF.

The chain employs TRBV18 and TRBJ2-7, with TRBD1 as a possible D gene (7 bases). Germline loops: CDR1 KGHSH, CDR2 LQKENI. The CDR3 totals 13 residues. V shed 3 bases and J shed 5 bases, with 11 bases lying between them. CDR3 sequence (DNA): TGTGCCAGCTCACCGGGACAGCGGGACGAGCAGTACTTC. Protein: CASSPGQRDEQYF.

This chain connects TRBV10-2 to TRBJ2-6, with 8 bases aligning to TRBD1. CDR1 is WSHSY, CDR2 SAAADI, per germline. Trimming removed 4 bases from V and 2 bases from J; junction bases left unmatched: 1. This CDR3 spans 15 amino acids. This CDR3 is CASSGQGTGANVLTF. Written as DNA, the CDR3 is TGCGCCAGCAGTGGACAGGGGACTGGGGCCAACGTCCTGACTTTC.

Only a few counts were recorded for this clone. This sequence joins TRBV7-2 and TRBJ1-1; no clear D gene. This CDR3 region has 14 residues. V lost 4 bases, J lost 1 base, and 10 bases lay in between. Germline assignment: CDR1 SGHTA and CDR2 FQGNSA. CDR3 amino acids: CASSYMGRNTEAFF. The CDR3 DNA sequence: TGTGCCAGCAGCTATATGGGCCGGAACACTGAAGCTTTCTTT.

The chain joins TRBV10-1 to TRBJ2-1; 10 bases agree with TRBD1. The germline CDR1 and CDR2 sequences are WNHNN and SYGVQD (reference sequence). This CDR3 spans 14 amino acids. V gave up 2 bases and J gave up 10 bases; unmatched junction bases: 5. The CDR3 is CASSEDLTGGEQFF. Written as DNA, the CDR3 is TGCGCCAGCAGTGAGGACCTGACAGGGGGCGAGCAGTTCTTC.

The genes are TRBV7-2 and TRBJ1-2, with D tentatively TRBD1 (6 bases). Germline CDR1 SGHTA, CDR2 FQGNSA. Trimming left V 5 bases short and J 0 bases short, with 10 bases between. This CDR3 comprises 14 residues. The CDR3 DNA reads as TGTGCCAGCAGCCGCCGACAGGCTAACTATGGCTACACCTTC. This encodes CASSRRQANYGYTF.

This chain uses TRBV7-2 with TRBJ1-2; TRBD1 aligns across 7 bases. The CDR3 is 14 amino acids. Germline V CDR1 and CDR2: SGHTA, FQGNSA. The junction had 5 bases not matched to a gene; V was cut back by 3 bases and J by 4 bases. CDR3 residues: CASSFRQGSYGYTF. DNA for the CDR3: TGTGCCAGCAGCTTTAGACAGGGAAGCTATGGCTACACCTTC. The full variable domain, in which reference TRBV7-2 and TRBJ1-2 provide the parts outside the CDR3, is GAGVSQSPSNKVTEKGKDVELRCDPISGHTALYWYRQSLGQGLEFLIYFQGNSAPDKSGLPSDRFSAERTGGSVSTLTIQRTQQEDSAVYLCASSFRQGSYGYTFGSGTRLTVV.

This clone came up a few times. J is TRBJ1-2 and V is TRBV19, with 9 bases fitting TRBD1. The CDR3 loop spans 14 amino acids. CDR1 and CDR2 from the germline V gene are LNHDA and SQIVND (reference sequence). The V gene end was trimmed by 6 bases and the J gene end by 4 bases; junction bases not matched to a gene: 6. CDR3 nucleotides: TGTGCCAGTAGGACGGGACAGGGTGGCTATGGCTACACCTTC. Its translation: CASRTGQGGYGYTF.

The chain combines TRBV7-2 with TRBJ1-3, with D hard to call. The CDR3 consists of 16 residues. Germline CDR1 reads SGHTA; CDR2 reads FQGNSA. V dropped 1 base and J dropped 0 bases, with 10 bases sitting between them. CDR3 bases: TGTGCCAGCAGCTTAGATCGAACGAGCTCTGGAAACACCATATATTTT. This encodes CASSLDRTSSGNTIYF.

V gene TRBV5-1 combines with J gene TRBJ2-3; TRBD2 matches 8 bases. V gave up 7 bases and J gave up 0 bases; unmatched junction bases: 4. The germline V gene has CDR1 SGHRS and CDR2 YFSETQ. The CDR3 sequence is 14 residues long. This chain's CDR3 is CASEERGSTDTQYF. The CDR3 DNA sequence: TGCGCCAGCGAGGAGCGGGGGAGCACAGATACGCAGTATTTT.

As concerns this clone: The sample contains more than one DNA sequence encoding this CDR3. This sequence joins TRBV15 and TRBJ1-5; TRBD1 matches 7 bases. V gave up 3 bases and J gave up 5 bases; unmatched junction bases: 10. The CDR3 contains 16 residues. The V gene's germline CDR1 is LNHNV and CDR2 YYDKDF (reference sequence). The chain's CDR3 is CATSRDPGQTHQPQHF. The CDR3, as DNA: TGTGCCACCAGCAGGGACCCGGGACAGACTCATCAGCCCCAGCATTTT.

The CDR3 sequence: CASSLTGNSNQPQHF. CDR3 nucleotides: TGTGCCAGCAGCTTGACAGGGAATAGCAATCAGCCCCAGCATTTT. The V and J genes are TRBV7-9 and TRBJ1-5; TRBD1 matches 7 bases. The V gene end was trimmed by 3 bases and the J gene end by 0 bases; junction bases not matched to a gene: 2. The CDR3 has 15 residues. Germline V gene sequence: CDR1 SEHNR, CDR2 FQNEAQ (reference sequence).

This sequence joins TRBV5-1 and TRBJ2-3; a possible D gene is TRBD2 (5 bases). There are 15 residues in the CDR3. V was shortened by 3 bases and J by 0 bases, with 11 bases between the two germline ends. Germline assignment: CDR1 SGHRS and CDR2 YFSETQ. Written as DNA, the CDR3 is TGCGCCAGCAGCTACTTAGCGACTAGCACAGATACGCAGTATTTT. Amino acids: CASSYLATSTDTQYF.

The chain links TRBV6-6 to TRBJ1-2, with 7 bases matching TRBD1. CDR1 and CDR2 from the germline V gene are MNHNY and SVGAGI (reference sequence). V lost 6 bases, J lost 2 bases, and 6 bases stayed unmatched. The CDR3 has 14 residues. Here the CDR3 DNA reads TGTGCCAGCAGCTCCGGGACAGACAACTATGGCTACACCTTC. Translating gives CASSSGTDNYGYTF.